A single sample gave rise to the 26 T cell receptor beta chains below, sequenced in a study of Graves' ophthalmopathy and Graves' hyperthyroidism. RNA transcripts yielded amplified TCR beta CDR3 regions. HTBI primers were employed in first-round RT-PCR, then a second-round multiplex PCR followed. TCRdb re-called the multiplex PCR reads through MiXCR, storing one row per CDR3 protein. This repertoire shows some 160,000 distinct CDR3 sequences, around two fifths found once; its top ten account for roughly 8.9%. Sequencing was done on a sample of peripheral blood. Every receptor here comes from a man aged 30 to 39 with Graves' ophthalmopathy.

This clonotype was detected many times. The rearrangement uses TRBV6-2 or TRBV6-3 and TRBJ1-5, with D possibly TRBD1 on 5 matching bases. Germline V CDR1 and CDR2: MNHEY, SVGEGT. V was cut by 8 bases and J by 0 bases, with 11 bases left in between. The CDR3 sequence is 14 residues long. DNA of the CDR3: TGTGCCAGCTTCGACAGTTATAGCAATCAGCCCCAGCATTTT. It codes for CASFDSYSNQPQHF.

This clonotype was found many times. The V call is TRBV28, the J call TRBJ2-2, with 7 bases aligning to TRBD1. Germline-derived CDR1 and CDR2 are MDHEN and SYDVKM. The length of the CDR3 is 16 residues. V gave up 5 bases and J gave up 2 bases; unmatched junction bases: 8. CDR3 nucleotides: TGTGCCAGCAGTACCCTGGGACAGTTCAACACCGGGGAGCTGTTTTTT. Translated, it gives CASSTLGQFNTGELFF.

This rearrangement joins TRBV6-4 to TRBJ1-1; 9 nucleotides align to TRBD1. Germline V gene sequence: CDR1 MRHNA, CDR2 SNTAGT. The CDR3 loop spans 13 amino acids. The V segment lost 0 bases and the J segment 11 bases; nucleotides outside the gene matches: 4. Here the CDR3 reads CASSDSGTGSAFF. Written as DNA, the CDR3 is TGTGCCAGCAGTGACTCGGGGACAGGGAGCGCTTTCTTT.

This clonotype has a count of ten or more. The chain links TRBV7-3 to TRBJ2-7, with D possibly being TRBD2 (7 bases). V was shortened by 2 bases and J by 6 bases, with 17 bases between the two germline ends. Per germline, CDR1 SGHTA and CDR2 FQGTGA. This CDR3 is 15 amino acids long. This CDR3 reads CASSLFRGGIGEQYF. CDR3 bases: TGTGCCAGCAGCTTATTCCGCGGGGGCATCGGCGAGCAGTACTTC.

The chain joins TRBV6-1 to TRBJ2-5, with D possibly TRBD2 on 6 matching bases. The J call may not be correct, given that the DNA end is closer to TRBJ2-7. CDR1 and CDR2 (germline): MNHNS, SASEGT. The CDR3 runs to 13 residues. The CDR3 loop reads CASSERESYEQYF. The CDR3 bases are TGTGCCAGCAGTGAACGGGAGTCCTACGAGCAGTACTTC.

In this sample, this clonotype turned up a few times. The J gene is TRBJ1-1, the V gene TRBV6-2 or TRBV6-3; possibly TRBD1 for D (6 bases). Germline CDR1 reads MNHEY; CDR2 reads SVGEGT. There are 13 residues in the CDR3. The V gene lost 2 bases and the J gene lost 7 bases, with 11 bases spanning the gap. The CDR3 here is CASSYGGIDEAFF. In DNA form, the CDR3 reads TGTGCCAGCAGTTACGGGGGCATTGATGAAGCTTTCTTT.

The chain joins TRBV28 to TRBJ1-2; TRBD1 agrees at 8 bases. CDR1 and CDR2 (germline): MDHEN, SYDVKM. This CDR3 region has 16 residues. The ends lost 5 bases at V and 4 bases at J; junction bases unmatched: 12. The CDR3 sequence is CASSLLPGQGAYGYTF. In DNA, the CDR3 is TGTGCCAGCAGTCTCCTCCCCGGACAGGGAGCCTATGGCTACACCTTC.

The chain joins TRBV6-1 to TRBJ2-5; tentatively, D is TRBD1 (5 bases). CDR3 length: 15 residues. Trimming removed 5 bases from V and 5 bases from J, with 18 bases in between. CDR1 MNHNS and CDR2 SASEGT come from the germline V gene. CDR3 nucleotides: TGTGCCAGCAGTCCCGCCCAGGGTTTTCGGGAGACCCAGTACTTC. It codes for CASSPAQGFRETQYF.

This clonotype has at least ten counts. The CDR3 spells CASSLGRTNTEAFF. The CDR3 region has the DNA TGTGCCAGCAGCTTAGGCAGGACGAACACTGAAGCTTTCTTT. V usage is TRBV7-2 and J usage is TRBJ1-1; no definite D call. Germline V gives CDR1 SGHTA, CDR2 FQGNSA. Trimming pared 1 base from V and 1 base from J, leaving 7 bases between. CDR3 size: 14 residues.

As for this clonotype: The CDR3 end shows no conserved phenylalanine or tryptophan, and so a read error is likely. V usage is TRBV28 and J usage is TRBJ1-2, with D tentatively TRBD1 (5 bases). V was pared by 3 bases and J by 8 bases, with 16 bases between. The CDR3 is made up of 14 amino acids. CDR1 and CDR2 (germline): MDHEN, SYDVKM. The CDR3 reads CASSFAGDLEGYTL. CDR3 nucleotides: TGTGCCAGCAGTTTCGCGGGGGACTTAGAGGGCTACACCCTT.

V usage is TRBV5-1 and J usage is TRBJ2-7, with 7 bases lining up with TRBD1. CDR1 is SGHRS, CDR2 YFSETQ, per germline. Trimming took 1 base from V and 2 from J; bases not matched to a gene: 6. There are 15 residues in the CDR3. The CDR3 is CASSLTGDNPYEQYF. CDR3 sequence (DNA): TGCGCCAGCAGCTTGACAGGGGACAATCCCTACGAGCAGTACTTC.

CDR3 DNA: TGTGCCAGCAGCTTTGCCCCCGGGGCCAACTATGGCTACACCTTC. Its protein is CASSFAPGANYGYTF. The chain has TRBV11-2 and TRBJ1-2; possibly TRBD1 for D (5 bases). The CDR3 contains 15 residues. Germline values: CDR1 SGHAT, CDR2 FQNNGV. V gave up 3 bases and J gave up 2 bases, with 13 bases separating them.

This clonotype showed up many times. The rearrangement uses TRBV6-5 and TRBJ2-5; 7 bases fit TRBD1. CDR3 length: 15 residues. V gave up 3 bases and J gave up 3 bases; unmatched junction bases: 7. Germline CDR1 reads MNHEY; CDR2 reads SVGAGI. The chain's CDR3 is CASSYTRGLEETQYF. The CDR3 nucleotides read TGTGCCAGCAGTTATACGAGGGGGCTTGAAGAGACCCAGTACTTC.

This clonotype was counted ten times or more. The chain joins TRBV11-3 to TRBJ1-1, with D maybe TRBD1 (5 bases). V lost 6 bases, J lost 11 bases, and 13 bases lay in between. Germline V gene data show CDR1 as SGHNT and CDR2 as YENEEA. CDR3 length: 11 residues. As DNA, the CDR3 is TGTGCCAGCAGTCAAGACAGATGGGCTTTCTTT. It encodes CASSQDRWAFF.

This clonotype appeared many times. The CDR3 region has the DNA TGTGCCAGCAGACAGACAGGGATACCCTACGAGCAGTACTTC. Its protein is CASRQTGIPYEQYF. The chain carries TRBV12-3 or TRBV12-4 and TRBJ2-7, with TRBD1 identical over 7 bases. The CDR3 extends over 14 amino acids. With 6 bases clipped from V and 2 bases from J, the junction kept 7 bases outside the gene matches.

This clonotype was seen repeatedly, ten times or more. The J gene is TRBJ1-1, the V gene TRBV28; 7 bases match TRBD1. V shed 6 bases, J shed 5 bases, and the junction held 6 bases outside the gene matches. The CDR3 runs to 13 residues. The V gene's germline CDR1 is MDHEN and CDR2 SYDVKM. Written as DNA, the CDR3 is TGTGCCAGCAGAGCAGGGGGAGATACTGAAGCTTTCTTT. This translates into CASRAGGDTEAFF.

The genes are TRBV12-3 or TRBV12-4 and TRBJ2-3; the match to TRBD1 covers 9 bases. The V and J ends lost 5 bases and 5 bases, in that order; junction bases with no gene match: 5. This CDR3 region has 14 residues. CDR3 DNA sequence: TGTGCCAGCAGTACCACGACAGGGGGAGATACGCAGTATTTT. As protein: CASSTTTGGDTQYF.

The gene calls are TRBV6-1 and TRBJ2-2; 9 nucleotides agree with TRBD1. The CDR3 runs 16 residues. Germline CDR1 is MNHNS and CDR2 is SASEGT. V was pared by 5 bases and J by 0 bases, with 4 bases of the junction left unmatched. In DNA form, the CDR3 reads TGTGCCAGCAGTATTACAGGGGGCGCGAACACCGGGGAGCTGTTTTTT. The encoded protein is CASSITGGANTGELFF.

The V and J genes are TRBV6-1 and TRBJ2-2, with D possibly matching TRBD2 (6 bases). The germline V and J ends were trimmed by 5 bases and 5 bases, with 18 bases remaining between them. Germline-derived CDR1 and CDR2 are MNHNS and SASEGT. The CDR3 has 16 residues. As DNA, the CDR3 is TGTGCCAGCAGTCTAACACTAGCACGACCGACCGGGGAGCTGTTTTTT. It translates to CASSLTLARPTGELFF.

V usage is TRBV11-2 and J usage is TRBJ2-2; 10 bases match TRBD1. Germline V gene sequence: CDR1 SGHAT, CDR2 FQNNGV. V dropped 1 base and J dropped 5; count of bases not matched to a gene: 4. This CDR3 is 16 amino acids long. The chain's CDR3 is CASSLGTGGRTGELFF. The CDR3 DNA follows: TGTGCCAGCAGCTTAGGGACAGGGGGAAGGACCGGGGAGCTGTTTTTT.

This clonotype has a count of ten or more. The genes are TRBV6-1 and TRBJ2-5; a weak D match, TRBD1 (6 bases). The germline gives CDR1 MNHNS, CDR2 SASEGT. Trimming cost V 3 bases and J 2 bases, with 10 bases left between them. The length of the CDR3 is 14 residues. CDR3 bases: TGTGCCAGCAGTGACAGGGGACCGCAAGAGACCCAGTACTTC. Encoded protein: CASSDRGPQETQYF.

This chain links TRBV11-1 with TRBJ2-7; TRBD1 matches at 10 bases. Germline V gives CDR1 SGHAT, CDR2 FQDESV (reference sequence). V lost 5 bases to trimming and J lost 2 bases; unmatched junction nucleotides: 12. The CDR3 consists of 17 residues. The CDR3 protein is CASSKTGQGYYPYEQYF. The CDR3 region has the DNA TGTGCCAGCAGCAAAACGGGACAGGGGTATTACCCCTACGAGCAGTACTTC.

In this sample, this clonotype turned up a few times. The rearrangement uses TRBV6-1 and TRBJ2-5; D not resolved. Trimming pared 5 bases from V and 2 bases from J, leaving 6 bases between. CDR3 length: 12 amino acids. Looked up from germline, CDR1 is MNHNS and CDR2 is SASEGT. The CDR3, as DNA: TGTGCCAGCAGTAACGAACAAGAGACCCAGTACTTC. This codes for CASSNEQETQYF.

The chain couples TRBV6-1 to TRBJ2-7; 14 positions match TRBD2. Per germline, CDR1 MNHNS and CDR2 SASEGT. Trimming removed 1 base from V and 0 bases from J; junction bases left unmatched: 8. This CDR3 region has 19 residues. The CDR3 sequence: CASSEVRLAGGSNSYEQYF. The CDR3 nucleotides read TGTGCCAGCAGTGAAGTTCGACTAGCGGGAGGGTCCAACTCCTACGAGCAGTACTTC.

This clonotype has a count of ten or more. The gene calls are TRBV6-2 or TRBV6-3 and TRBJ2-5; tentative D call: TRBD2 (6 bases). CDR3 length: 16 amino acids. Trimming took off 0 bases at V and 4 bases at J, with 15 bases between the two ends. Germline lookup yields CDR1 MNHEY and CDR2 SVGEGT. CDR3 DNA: TGTGCCAGCAGTTACTCGATGATGACTAGTGGAGAGACCCAGTACTTC. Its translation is CASSYSMMTSGETQYF.

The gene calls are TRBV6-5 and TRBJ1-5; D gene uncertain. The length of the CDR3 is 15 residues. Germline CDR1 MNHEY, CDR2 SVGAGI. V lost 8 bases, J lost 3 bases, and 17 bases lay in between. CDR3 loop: CASRWMEMNNQPQHF. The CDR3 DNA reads TGTGCCAGCCGTTGGATGGAGATGAACAATCAGCCCCAGCATTTT.